This is a list of T cell receptor beta chains from one sample in a study of blood T cells in healthy people across ages. TCRdb analysed the 5' RACE reads with MiXCR anew, one entry per CDR3 protein. The table lists roughly 1.4 million distinct CDR3 sequences, around 59% of them singletons. The sequencing input was blood. These receptors all come from a man younger than 30 in good health. Both conserved end residues are part of each CDR3. Fields, in order: D gene, clone size, J gene, V gene, CDR3 DNA, CDR3 protein. D genes are given only for firm matches. Size is stated for part of the rows, as once, few or many counts, or as a class when the clone is expanded.

TRBD1,.,TRBJ1-1,TRBV30,TGTGCCTCCCAGGGGGACACTGAAGCTTTCTTT,CASQGDTEAFF
TRBD1,.,TRBJ2-3,TRBV12-3/TRBV12-4,TGTGCCAGCAGGAGGGACAGGACAGATACGCAGTATTTT,CASRRDRTDTQYF
.,.,TRBJ1-1,TRBV6-2/TRBV6-3,TGTGCCAGCAGTCCACCTGTCAGGCCAGCAGAAGCTTTCTTT,CASSPPVRPAEAFF
TRBD1,.,TRBJ2-3,TRBV27,TGTGCCAGCAGTTTAGCCCAGGGGGTTAGCACAGATACGCAGTATTTT,CASSLAQGVSTDTQYF
.,.,TRBJ2-1,TRBV20-1,TGCAGTGCTAGGCCGCCGGTCCTGGGTGAGCAGTTCTTC,CSARPPVLGEQFF
.,.,TRBJ2-7,TRBV6-2/TRBV6-3,TGTGCCAGCAGCCTGGACAATACCGAGCAGTACTTC,CASSLDNTEQYF
.,.,TRBJ1-2,TRBV29-1,TGCAGCGCAGTATTTAGGGGGGGCTACACCTTC,CSAVFRGGYTF
.,.,TRBJ1-6,TRBV7-8,TGTGCCAGCAGCTTTGGGGCACCCCTCCACTTT,CASSFGAPLHF
TRBD1,few,TRBJ2-7,TRBV27,TGTGCCAGCAGTACCACAGGGGGCGCTTCCTACGAGCAGTACTTC,CASSTTGGASYEQYF
.,.,TRBJ2-1,TRBV5-5,TGTGCCAGCAGCCCGTCAGAAGCCTCCAGGGTGGGTGAGCAGTTCTTC,CASSPSEASRVGEQFF
.,.,TRBJ2-5,TRBV5-1,TGCGCCAGCTTACTTATATACGGGACCCCGGTGGAAGAGACCCAGTACTTC,CASLLIYGTPVEETQYF
.,.,TRBJ2-7,TRBV5-1,TGCGCCAGCTGGGATGTGACAGGCACCTACGAGCAGTACTTC,CASWDVTGTYEQYF
.,.,TRBJ2-7,TRBV7-9,TGTGCCAGCAGCTCCTCGGACAGAACCTACGAGCAGTACTTC,CASSSSDRTYEQYF
.,.,TRBJ1-4,TRBV10-3,TGTGCCATCAGTGAGCCCACACAGGGAACTAATGAAAAACTGTTTTTT,CAISEPTQGTNEKLFF
.,.,TRBJ2-1,TRBV29-1,TGCAGCGTTGAAGGGGGGCTAGCAAGGGGCTATGAGCAGTTCTTC,CSVEGGLARGYEQFF